The rows below give T cell receptor beta chains drawn from one sample of a study of blood T cell repertoires in COVID-19. Sequenced by immunoSEQ multiplex PCR; TCRdb stores in-frame clones only, minus some. The data hold some 170,000 clones, with around 76% observed a single time. Material: peripheral blood. All receptors come from a woman in her 50s with active or convalescent COVID-19. Both conserved end residues are part of each CDR3. The D gene is left open where the match is weak. The size entry is marked missing in some rows and otherwise reads once, few, many or a size class.

DNA	CDR3	V	J	size	D
TGTGCCAGTAGTATCGGGGACAGGGGTAACTATGGCTACACCTTC	CASSIGDRGNYGYTF	TRBV19	TRBJ1-2	-	TRBD1
TGTGCCAGTAGTAATCCGGGACTAGCGAAAGATGAGCAGTTCTTC	CASSNPGLAKDEQFF	TRBV19	TRBJ2-1	-	TRBD2
TGTGCCACCAGCAGAGGACAGGGAAGCCACGAGCAGTACTTC	CATSRGQGSHEQYF	TRBV15	TRBJ2-7	-	TRBD1
TGCGCCAGCAGCTTGGTATCCGGGGGGCCAGAGACCCAGTACTTC	CASSLVSGGPETQYF	TRBV5-1	TRBJ2-5	-	-
TGTGCCAGCAGAGCCGGGACTTTAAACACCGGGGAGCTGTTTTTT	CASRAGTLNTGELFF	TRBV2	TRBJ2-2	-	-
TGTGCCAGCCGGGGACTAGCGACGAGCTCCTACAATGAGCAGTTCTTC	CASRGLATSSYNEQFF	TRBV28	TRBJ2-1	-	TRBD2
TGTGCCTGGAGCCCGGACTGGGCTCTCGAAGCTTTCTTT	CAWSPDWALEAFF	TRBV30	TRBJ1-1	-	-
TGTGCCAGCAGCTTCTCTCACACTGAAGCTTTCTTT	CASSFSHTEAFF	TRBV7-9	TRBJ1-1	-	-
TGTGCCAGCAGTTTAAGACTAGGGATCCGGGAGCTGTTTTTT	CASSLRLGIRELFF	TRBV28	TRBJ2-2	few	-
TGTGCCAGCAGTTACTCTTTCGGGACAAACTATGGCTACACCTTC	CASSYSFGTNYGYTF	TRBV6-5	TRBJ1-2	-	-
TGTGCCAGCAGCAGGAGGGCCGGGTGGGAGGGCGGCTACACCTTC	CASSRRAGWEGGYTF	TRBV7-2	TRBJ1-2	few	-
TGTGCCAGCAGTAGGCAGGGGGCGGGAAGGGGCTACACCTTC	CASSRQGAGRGYTF	TRBV28	TRBJ1-2	-	TRBD1
TGTGCCAGCAGTGGCTCCGGGCAGGGTCGGGCTGAAGCTTTCTTT	CASSGSGQGRAEAFF	TRBV28	TRBJ1-1	once	-
TGTGCCAGCAGCCCTAGCGGGGGTCGGGATACGCAGTATTTT	CASSPSGGRDTQYF	TRBV9	TRBJ2-3	once	TRBD2
TGCGCCAGCAAACAGGGCATCACAGATACGCAGTATTTT	CASKQGITDTQYF	TRBV5-1	TRBJ2-3	-	-
TGTGCCAGCAGCCGAAGGGACAGGCCGCACACTGAAGCTTTCTTT	CASSRRDRPHTEAFF	TRBV3-1/TRBV3-2	TRBJ1-1	-	TRBD1
TGTGCCTGGAGAACAGCAGGGGCCAACGTCCTGACTTTC	CAWRTAGANVLTF	TRBV30	TRBJ2-6	once	-
TGTGCCAGCAGCTTCGGGACGTACGCTAGCGGGAGGGTCAACAATGAGCAGTTCTTC	CASSFGTYASGRVNNEQFF	TRBV7-8	TRBJ2-1	-	TRBD2
TGCGCCAGCAGTGCCGGGACAGGTACTAAGAGCTACGAGCAGTACTTC	CASSAGTGTKSYEQYF	TRBV10-1	TRBJ2-7	-	TRBD1
TGTGCCAGCAGCCTGACTACCCCATGGGAGGGTGGCTACACCTTC	CASSLTTPWEGGYTF	TRBV14	TRBJ1-2	once	-
TGTGCCAGCAGCTTCGCAGCGGTTGGCGAGCAGTACTTC	CASSFAAVGEQYF	TRBV7-9	TRBJ2-7	-	-
TGTGCCAGCAGTTCTCGGACTAGCGGCTCCTACAATGAGCAGTTCTTC	CASSSRTSGSYNEQFF	TRBV2	TRBJ2-1	-	TRBD2
TGTGCCAGCGTTTTGAGAGAGGGAACGACCTACGAGCAGTACTTC	CASVLREGTTYEQYF	TRBV28	TRBJ2-7	-	-
TGTGCCAGCAGCCATGGACAGGGGGATGAGACCCAGTACTTC	CASSHGQGDETQYF	TRBV4-2	TRBJ2-5	few	TRBD1
TGTGCCAGCAGCCCCTCGAGCTCCTACAATGAGCAGTTCTTC	CASSPSSSYNEQFF	TRBV14	TRBJ2-1	-	-
TGTGCTAGTGGTTTGGTACTTGGGGGGTCGGTGGATGGCTACACCTTC	CASGLVLGGSVDGYTF	TRBV12-5	TRBJ1-2	-	-
TGTGCCAGCAGTTTAGGAGAGGACACTGAAGCTTTCTTT	CASSLGEDTEAFF	TRBV12-3/TRBV12-4	TRBJ1-1	-	-
TGTGCCAGCAGCTCGGGGACTACTAGCGAGCAGTACTTC	CASSSGTTSEQYF	TRBV7-7	TRBJ2-7	few	TRBD2
TGTGCCACCAGTGATTTGTGGGGCCATGAGGCCACTGAAGCTTTCTTT	CATSDLWGHEATEAFF	TRBV24-1	TRBJ1-1	-	-
TGTGCCAGCAGCTCGACAGAACCCCTATTCATGAACACTGAAGCTTTCTTT	CASSSTEPLFMNTEAFF	TRBV5-6	TRBJ1-1	-	-
TGTGCCAGCAGCAAAACAGGGTTTACTAGCGGGACCACCGGGGAGCTGTTTTTT	CASSKTGFTSGTTGELFF	TRBV11-3	TRBJ2-2	-	TRBD2
TGTGCCAGCAGCTTTGACAGGGGGCTGAATGAAAAACTGTTTTTT	CASSFDRGLNEKLFF	TRBV7-2	TRBJ1-4	few	TRBD1
TGTGCCAGCTCGCCCCGGATGAGGGATACGCAGTATTTT	CASSPRMRDTQYF	TRBV18	TRBJ2-3	few	-
TGTGCCAGCAGCTTGGACAGCGGACGGGGGAATGAGCAGTTCTTC	CASSLDSGRGNEQFF	TRBV5-4	TRBJ2-1	-	-
TGTGCCAGCAGTTCCGGTGAGGGGAGGAGGCAGTACTTC	CASSSGEGRRQYF	TRBV6-5	TRBJ2-7	-	-
TGTGCCAGTAGTATCAGGGGGCGAGGGGACACTGAAGCTTTCTTT	CASSIRGRGDTEAFF	TRBV19	TRBJ1-1	-	TRBD1
TGTGCCAGCAGTCGGACAGGAACCATTCAGTACTTC	CASSRTGTIQYF	TRBV6-6	TRBJ2-4	few	TRBD1
TGTGCCAGTAGTGCGCCGACGGGTGAGACTCAGCCCCAGCATTTT	CASSAPTGETQPQHF	TRBV19	TRBJ1-5	-	-
TGTGCCAGCAGAACCCAGGGACAGGATCCATCGGGGACCTTC	CASRTQGQDPSGTF	TRBV2	TRBJ1-2	-	TRBD1